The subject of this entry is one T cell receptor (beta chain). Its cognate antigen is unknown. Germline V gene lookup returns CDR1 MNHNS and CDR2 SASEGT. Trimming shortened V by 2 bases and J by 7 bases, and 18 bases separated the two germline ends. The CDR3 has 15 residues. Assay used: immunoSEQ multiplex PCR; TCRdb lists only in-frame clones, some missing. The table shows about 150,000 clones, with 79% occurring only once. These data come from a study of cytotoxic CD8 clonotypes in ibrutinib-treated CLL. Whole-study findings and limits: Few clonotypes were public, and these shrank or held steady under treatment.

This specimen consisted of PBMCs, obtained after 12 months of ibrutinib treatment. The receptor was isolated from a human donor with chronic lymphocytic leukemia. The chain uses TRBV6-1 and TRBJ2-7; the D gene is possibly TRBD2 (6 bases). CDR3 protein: CASSESRTPEGEQYF. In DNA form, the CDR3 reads TGTGCCAGCAGTGAATCTAGGACTCCGGAGGGGGAGCAGTACTTC.